This passage covers 27 T cell receptor beta chains from one sample sequenced in a study of blood T cell repertoires in COVID-19. Sequencing used immunoSEQ multiplex PCR; TCRdb keeps in-frame clones, though not all of them. Of 650,000 to 800,000 clones listed, 70% to 90% were seen once; the top ten hold approximately 0.3%. The source material was peripheral blood. These receptors all stem from a woman under 30 with acute or convalescent COVID-19.

This clone was seen a single time. The rearrangement uses TRBV6-1 and TRBJ1-5; D call uncertain. The length of the CDR3 is 13 residues. Germline lookup yields CDR1 MNHNS and CDR2 SASEGT. V gave up 2 bases and J gave up 5 bases, with 7 bases separating them. This CDR3 reads CASSEILDQPQHF. CDR3 DNA: TGTGCCAGCAGTGAAATATTAGATCAGCCCCAGCATTTT.

The CDR3 DNA is TGTGCCAGCAGTCTACAGGGCCAAGGAGGTCAGCCCCAGCATTTT. It specifies CASSLQGQGGQPQHF. The rearrangement links TRBV6-5 to TRBJ1-5, with D possibly being TRBD1 (6 bases). Germline-derived CDR1 and CDR2 are MNHEY and SVGAGI. V dropped 5 bases and J dropped 6 bases, with 17 bases sitting between them. The CDR3 extends over 15 amino acids.

The chain links TRBV11-2 to TRBJ1-3; D is undetermined. Germline V gives CDR1 SGHAT, CDR2 FQNNGV. Between the trimmed V and J ends, which lost 4 bases and 2 bases, there was a span of 12 bases. There are 15 residues in the CDR3. The CDR3 sequence: CASSSEGLTGNTIYF. In nucleotides, the CDR3 is TGTGCCAGCAGCTCCGAGGGTTTGACTGGAAACACCATATATTTT.

The sample holds a few counts of this clone. V usage is TRBV19 and J usage is TRBJ2-2, with a weak D call TRBD2 (6 bases). The CDR3 runs to 14 residues. In germline, CDR1 is LNHDA, CDR2 SQIVND (reference sequence). Deletions cut 5 bases from V and 3 bases from J, with 10 bases between. CDR3 sequence (DNA): TGTGCCAGTAGTTTGCGGGGATACACCGGGGAGCTGTTTTTT. This translates into CASSLRGYTGELFF. Variable domain in full (rest from reference TRBV19 and TRBJ2-2): DGGITQSPKYLFRKEGQNVTLSCEQNLNHDAMYWYRQDPGQGLRLIYYSQIVNDFQKGDIAEGYSVSREKKESFPLTVTSAQKNPTAFYLCASSLRGYTGELFFGEGSRLTVL.

The chain joins TRBV5-6 to TRBJ2-5, with D perhaps TRBD2 (6 bases). The germline gives CDR1 SGHDT, CDR2 YYEEEE. V was trimmed by 5 bases and J by 1 base, leaving 12 bases between them. This CDR3 has 14 amino acids. The chain's CDR3 is CASREPGVQETQYF. The DNA for the CDR3 is TGTGCCAGCAGGGAACCGGGAGTCCAAGAGACCCAGTACTTC.

Note on this clone: Other nucleotide sequences from this sample produce the same CDR3. This chain uses TRBV6-5 with TRBJ2-2; no reliable D call. Trimming removed 5 bases from V and 5 bases from J, with 3 bases in between. The CDR3 is 11 amino acids. The V gene's germline CDR1 is MNHEY and CDR2 SVGAGI. The CDR3 region is CASSQTGELFF. Written as DNA, the CDR3 is TGTGCCAGCAGTCAAACCGGGGAGCTGTTTTTT.

The V call is TRBV18, the J call TRBJ1-6; a possible D gene is TRBD1 (5 bases). Germline V CDR1 and CDR2: KGHSH, LQKENI. V lost 0 bases, J lost 6 bases, and 9 bases lay in between. This CDR3 contains 15 residues. For the CDR3, the DNA is TGTGCCAGCTCACCACCGGAGGGGTCTAATTCACCCCTCCACTTT. Its protein is CASSPPEGSNSPLHF.

The chain employs TRBV2 and TRBJ1-1, with D tentatively TRBD1 (5 bases). This CDR3 region has 12 residues. Germline V CDR1 and CDR2: SNHLY, FYNNEI. Trimming took off 5 bases at V and 12 bases at J, with 16 bases between the two ends. The CDR3 loop is CASSTQQVISFF. CDR3 nucleotide sequence: TGTGCCAGCAGTACTCAACAGGTTATATCTTTCTTT.

V usage is TRBV4-3 and J usage is TRBJ2-1; the match to TRBD1 covers 11 bases. The CDR3 length is 16 residues. The junction had 8 bases not matched to a gene; V was cut back by 4 bases and J by 6 bases. Germline V CDR1 and CDR2: LGHNA, YSLEER. The CDR3 coding sequence is TGCGCCAGCAGCCTTAATTACGGGACAGGGGGCAATGAGCAGTTCTTC. This translates into CASSLNYGTGGNEQFF.

The CDR3 sequence is CASSLSGGAGETQYF. The CDR3, as DNA: TGCGCCAGCAGCCTAAGCGGGGGGGCCGGAGAGACCCAGTACTTC. The chain uses TRBV5-1 and TRBJ2-5; 10 bases line up with TRBD2. The CDR3 extends over 15 amino acids. V lost 4 bases, J lost 4 bases, and 7 bases stayed unmatched. Germline loops: CDR1 SGHRS, CDR2 YFSETQ.

This chain connects TRBV3-1 (or the pseudogene TRBV3-2) to TRBJ1-1, with D hard to call. Germline V gene sequence: CDR1 LGHDT, CDR2 YNNKEL (reference sequence). Trimming pared 1 base from V and 3 bases from J, leaving 15 bases between. The CDR3 is 16 amino acids. CDR3 residues: CASSQVRSRSYTEAFF. DNA for the CDR3: TGTGCCAGCAGCCAAGTCCGGAGTCGGTCCTACACTGAAGCTTTCTTT.

The CDR3 region is CASSYGQGPAYGYTF. CDR3 nucleotide sequence: TGTGCCAGCAGTTACGGACAGGGCCCCGCTTATGGCTACACCTTC. This chain joins TRBV6-6 and TRBJ1-2, with 8 bases fitting TRBD1. There are 15 residues in the CDR3. CDR1 MNHNY and CDR2 SVGAGI come from the germline V gene (reference sequence). V was clipped by 2 bases and J by 5 bases; unmatched bases: 7.

J is TRBJ2-2 and V is TRBV6-4; TRBD1 matches 7 bases. CDR3 length: 14 residues. Germline CDR1 and CDR2: MRHNA and SNTAGT. Trimming removed 8 bases from V and 3 bases from J; junction bases left unmatched: 6. As DNA, the CDR3 is TGTGCCAGCCGACAGGGTCTCGACACCGGGGAGCTGTTTTTT. Its protein is CASRQGLDTGELFF.

The CDR3 protein is CASSLGQGASNTEAFF. The CDR3 bases are TGTGCCAGCAGCTTAGGACAGGGGGCCTCGAACACTGAAGCTTTCTTT. The chain is built from TRBV7-8 and TRBJ1-1, with 10 nucleotides matching TRBD1. Trimming at V came to 1 base and at J to 1 base, leaving 3 bases not matched to a gene. This CDR3 has 16 residues. Germline loops: CDR1 SGHVS, CDR2 FQNEAQ. Full variable domain (remainder filled in from reference TRBV7-8 and TRBJ1-1): GAGVSQSPRYKVAKRGQDVALRCDPISGHVSLFWYQQALGQGPEFLTYFQNEAQLDKSGLPSDRFFAERPEGSVSTLKIQRTQQEDSAVYLCASSLGQGASNTEAFFGQGTRLTVV.

The V gene is TRBV5-1, the J gene TRBJ1-2; TRBD1 might be the D (5 bases). The CDR3 has 15 amino acids. Between the trimmed V and J ends, which lost 4 bases and 2 bases, there was a span of 15 bases. CDR1 is SGHRS and CDR2 is YFSETQ in the germline V gene. This CDR3 is CASSAMQGMNYGYTF. The CDR3 DNA sequence: TGCGCCAGCAGCGCCATGCAGGGAATGAACTATGGCTACACCTTC.

This clone was detected a few times. The V and J genes are TRBV7-8 and TRBJ2-1, with TRBD2 matching over 12 bases. J gave up 8 bases and V 0 bases, and 8 bases lay outside the gene matches. CDR3 length: 17 residues. CDR1 and CDR2 from the germline V gene are SGHVS and FQNEAQ. The CDR3 loop reads CASSLALAGGPLDEQFF. The CDR3 region has the DNA TGTGCCAGCAGCTTAGCGCTAGCGGGGGGGCCTTTGGATGAGCAGTTCTTC.

The sample holds one count of this clone. The chain has TRBV5-8 and TRBJ1-5; the D gene is possibly TRBD1 (6 bases). The CDR3 loop spans 15 amino acids. V dropped 2 bases and J dropped 5 bases, with 14 bases sitting between them. CDR1 and CDR2 (germline): SGHTS, YDEGEE. CDR3 DNA: TGTGCCAGCAGCTTCGCAGGGGTCATTCATCAGCCCCAGCATTTT. Protein product: CASSFAGVIHQPQHF.

This clone has only one observation. The chain recombines TRBV5-1 with TRBJ1-1; D is unresolved. Germline CDR1 and CDR2: SGHRS and YFSETQ. The V end was cut by 0 bases, the J end by 2 bases, with 11 bases between. This CDR3 contains 15 residues. The CDR3 region has the DNA TGCGCCAGCAGCTTGGTGGCGGATAAAAACACTGAAGCTTTCTTT. Protein: CASSLVADKNTEAFF.

The CDR3 loop is CARRFRASTEAFF. Written as DNA, the CDR3 is TGTGCCAGAAGGTTCAGGGCAAGTACTGAAGCTTTCTTT. The V gene is TRBV5-3, the J gene TRBJ1-1, with a possible D match to TRBD1 (5 bases). TRBV5-3 is sorted into the ORF group, with uncertain function. The germline V and J ends were trimmed by 5 bases and 5 bases, with 13 bases remaining between them. This CDR3 is 13 amino acids long.

The rearrangement joins TRBV27 to TRBJ1-1; TRBD1 matches 8 bases. This CDR3 comprises 15 residues. Per the germline V gene, CDR1 is MNHEY and CDR2 is SMNVEV (reference sequence). The V and J ends lost 0 bases and 1 base, in that order; junction bases with no gene match: 1. This CDR3 is CASSLSDRGNTEAFF. The CDR3 coding sequence is TGTGCCAGCAGTTTATCTGACAGGGGGAACACTGAAGCTTTCTTT.

The chain couples TRBV7-2 to TRBJ1-1; D remains ambiguous. Germline V gene sequence: CDR1 SGHTA, CDR2 FQGNSA. Trimming took 2 bases from V and 3 from J, leaving 7 bases between them. The CDR3 extends over 13 amino acids. The CDR3, as DNA: TGTGCCAGCAGCTTATTAGTCGACACTGAAGCTTTCTTT. Amino acids: CASSLLVDTEAFF.

This clone was counted once. The CDR3 here is CASRDSVSNQPQHF. The CDR3 DNA reads as TGTGCCAGTAGGGACAGTGTGAGCAATCAGCCCCAGCATTTT. The chain joins TRBV19 to TRBJ1-5, with TRBD1 as a possible D gene (6 bases). The germline CDR1 and CDR2 sequences are LNHDA and SQIVND (reference sequence). The CDR3 extends over 14 amino acids. Between the trimmed V and J ends, which lost 6 bases and 1 base, there was a span of 10 bases.

Comments on this clone: The sample contains more than one DNA sequence encoding this CDR3. The V call is TRBV7-9, the J call TRBJ1-3; the D is unclear. Germline V gene sequence: CDR1 SEHNR, CDR2 FQNEAQ (reference sequence). The CDR3 covers 18 residues. The germline V and J ends were trimmed by 5 bases and 3 bases, with 23 bases remaining between them. The CDR3 protein is CASSQTRNSLIGGNTIYF. Written as DNA, the CDR3 is TGTGCCAGCAGCCAAACCCGAAACAGTTTGATAGGTGGAAACACCATATATTTT.

In this sample, this clone turned up a few times. The chain carries TRBV5-1 and TRBJ2-7, with D tentatively TRBD2 (6 bases). V shed 1 base and J shed 2 bases, with 16 bases lying between them. The CDR3 spans 16 residues. Germline V gives CDR1 SGHRS, CDR2 YFSETQ. CDR3 sequence (DNA): TGCGCCAGCAGCTTGAGGAAGTGGCGGGGCCCCTACGAGCAGTACTTC. Translation: CASSLRKWRGPYEQYF. Full variable domain (outside the CDR3, taken from reference TRBV5-1 and TRBJ2-7): KAGVTQTPRYLIKTRGQQVTLSCSPISGHRSVSWYQQTPGQGLQFLFEYFSETQRNKGNFPGRFSGRQFSNSRSEMNVSTLELGDSALYLCASSLRKWRGPYEQYFGPGTRLTVT.

The chain uses TRBV2 and TRBJ2-2; 7 nucleotides line up with TRBD1. The V and J ends lost 6 bases and 5 bases, in that order; junction bases with no gene match: 9. In germline, CDR1 is SNHLY, CDR2 FYNNEI. CDR3 length: 15 amino acids. This CDR3 reads CASRGSRGKTGELFF. CDR3 DNA sequence: TGTGCCAGCAGGGGGAGCAGGGGGAAAACCGGGGAGCTGTTTTTT.

The rearrangement uses TRBV7-6 and TRBJ1-1; D uncertain. V was trimmed by 1 base and J by 1 base, leaving 16 bases between them. This CDR3 region has 17 residues. CDR1 is SGHVS, CDR2 FNYEAQ, per germline. This CDR3 reads CASSLVAGFSSNTEAFF. DNA of the CDR3: TGTGCCAGCAGCTTAGTGGCGGGGTTCTCGTCGAACACTGAAGCTTTCTTT. The entire variable domain, with the rest obtained from reference TRBV7-6 and TRBJ1-1, is as follows: GAGVSQSPRYKVTKRGQDVALRCDPISGHVSLYWYRQALGQGPEFLTYFNYEAQQDKSGLPNDRFSAERPEGSISTLTIQRTEQRDSAMYRCASSLVAGFSSNTEAFFGQGTRLTVV.

This rearrangement joins TRBV6-1 to TRBJ1-1, with 10 bases fitting TRBD1. Trimming removed 0 bases from V and 5 bases from J; junction bases left unmatched: 6. The CDR3 length is 16 residues. Per germline, CDR1 MNHNS and CDR2 SASEGT. In DNA form, the CDR3 reads TGTGCCAGCAGTGAAGCTATCGGACAGGGGGGGACTGAAGCTTTCTTT. It translates to CASSEAIGQGGTEAFF.